The clone carrying this T cell receptor (beta chain) occurred a few times. This specimen comes from a study of OX40 agonist ivuxolimab in advanced cancers. The CDR3 covers 12 residues. Trimming removed 7 bases from V and 3 bases from J, with 9 bases in between. Per the germline V gene, CDR1 is MDHEN and CDR2 is SYDVKM. Profiling relied on immunoSEQ multiplex PCR, and the TCRdb table lists in-frame clones only, not all of them. This table holds about 81,000 clones, more than 80% found once. This TCR was sampled from an adult with an advanced solid tumor such as melanoma, head and neck, liver or kidney cancer. This rearrangement joins TRBV28 to TRBJ1-1, with D maybe TRBD1 (6 bases). The sample here was CD4+ or CD8+ T cells sorted from blood, taken in a trial of the OX40 agonist ivuxolimab. CDR3 protein: CASTQGYTEAFF. As DNA, the CDR3 is TGTGCCAGCACTCAGGGGTACACTGAAGCTTTCTTT.